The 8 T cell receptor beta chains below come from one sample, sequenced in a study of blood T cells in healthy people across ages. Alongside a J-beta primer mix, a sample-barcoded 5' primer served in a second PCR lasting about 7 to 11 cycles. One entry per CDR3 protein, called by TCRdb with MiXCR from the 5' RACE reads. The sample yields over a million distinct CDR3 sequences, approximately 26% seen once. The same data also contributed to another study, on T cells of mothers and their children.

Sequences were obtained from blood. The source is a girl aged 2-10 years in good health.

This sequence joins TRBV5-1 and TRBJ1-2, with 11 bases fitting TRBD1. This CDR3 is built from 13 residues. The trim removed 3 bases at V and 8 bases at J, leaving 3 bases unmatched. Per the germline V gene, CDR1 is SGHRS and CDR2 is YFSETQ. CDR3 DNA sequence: TGCGCCAGCAGCTGGGACAGGGGGGACGGCTACACCTTC. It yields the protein CASSWDRGDGYTF.

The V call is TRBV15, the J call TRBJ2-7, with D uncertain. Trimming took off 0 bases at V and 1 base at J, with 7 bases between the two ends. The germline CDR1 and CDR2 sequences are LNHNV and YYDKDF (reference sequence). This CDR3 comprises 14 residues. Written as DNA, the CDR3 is TGTGCCACCAGCAGAGACGTCTTGTCCTACGAGCAGTACTTC. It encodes CATSRDVLSYEQYF.

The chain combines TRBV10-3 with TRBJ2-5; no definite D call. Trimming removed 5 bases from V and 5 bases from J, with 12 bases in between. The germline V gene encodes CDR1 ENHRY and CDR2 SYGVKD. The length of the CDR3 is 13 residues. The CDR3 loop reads CAISLAREETQYF. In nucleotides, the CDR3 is TGTGCCATCAGTTTAGCCAGAGAGGAGACCCAGTACTTC.

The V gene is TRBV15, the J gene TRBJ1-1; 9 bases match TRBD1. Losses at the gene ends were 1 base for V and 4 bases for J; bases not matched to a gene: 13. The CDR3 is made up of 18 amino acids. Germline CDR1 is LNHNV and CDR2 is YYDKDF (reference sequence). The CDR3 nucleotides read TGTGCCACCAGCAGAGTCAGGGGACAGGGCCGATGGGGCACTGAAGCTTTCTTT. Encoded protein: CATSRVRGQGRWGTEAFF.

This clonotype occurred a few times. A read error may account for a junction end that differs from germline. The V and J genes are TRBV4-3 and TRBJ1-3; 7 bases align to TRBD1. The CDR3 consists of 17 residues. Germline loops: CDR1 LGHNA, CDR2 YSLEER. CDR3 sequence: CASSQDVGTVSGNTLYF. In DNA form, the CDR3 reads TGCGCCAGCAGCCAAGATGTTGGGACAGTCTCTGGAAACACCTTATATTTT.

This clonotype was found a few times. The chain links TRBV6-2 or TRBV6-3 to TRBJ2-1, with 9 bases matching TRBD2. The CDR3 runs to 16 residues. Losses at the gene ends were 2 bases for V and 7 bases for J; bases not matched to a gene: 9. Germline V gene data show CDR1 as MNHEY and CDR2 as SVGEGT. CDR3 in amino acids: CASSYGGGRAFNEQFF. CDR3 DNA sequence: TGTGCCAGCAGTTACGGAGGCGGGAGGGCCTTTAATGAGCAGTTCTTC.

CDR3 amino acids: CASSGTGLSWEQYF. CDR3 DNA sequence: TGTGCCAGCAGCGGGACAGGATTGTCTTGGGAGCAGTACTTC. This chain links TRBV5-5 with TRBJ2-7, with TRBD1 identical over 8 bases. With V trimmed by 4 bases and J by 7 bases, 10 bases remained unmatched. The germline V gene encodes CDR1 SGHKS and CDR2 YYEKEE (reference sequence). The CDR3 is 14 residues long.

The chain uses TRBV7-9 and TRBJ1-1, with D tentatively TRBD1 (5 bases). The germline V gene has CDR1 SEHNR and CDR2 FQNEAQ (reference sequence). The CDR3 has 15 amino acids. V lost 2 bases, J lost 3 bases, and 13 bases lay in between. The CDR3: CASSLNQGADTEAFF. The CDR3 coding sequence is TGTGCCAGCAGCTTAAATCAGGGAGCGGACACTGAAGCTTTCTTT.